This T cell receptor beta chain was obtained from a study of blood T cell repertoires in COVID-19. Cohort 3 donors were reported recovered after two negative PCRs, clearance, or symptom resolution. Original methodology: Nucleated cell number was recorded as an estimate derived from reference gene primer amplification. Clones were read by immunoSEQ multiplex PCR, and TCRdb kept only the in-frame ones, dropping some. That table is the source of V, J and clone size, and D and trimming were worked out from the DNA. The data hold a few hundred thousand clones, with roughly four fifths observed a single time. This receptor was obtained from a man aged 45-65 years who had recovered from COVID-19. What was sequenced was PBMCs or T cells enriched from blood (not recorded which).

Here the CDR3 DNA reads TGCGCCAGCAGCGTATCTAGCGGGGGGGCCACAGATACGCAGTATTTT. Translated, it gives CASSVSSGGATDTQYF. The V call is TRBV5-1, the J call TRBJ2-3, with 12 bases that match TRBD2. V was clipped by 4 bases and J by 2 bases; unmatched bases: 5. Per germline, CDR1 SGHRS and CDR2 YFSETQ. This CDR3 has 16 amino acids.